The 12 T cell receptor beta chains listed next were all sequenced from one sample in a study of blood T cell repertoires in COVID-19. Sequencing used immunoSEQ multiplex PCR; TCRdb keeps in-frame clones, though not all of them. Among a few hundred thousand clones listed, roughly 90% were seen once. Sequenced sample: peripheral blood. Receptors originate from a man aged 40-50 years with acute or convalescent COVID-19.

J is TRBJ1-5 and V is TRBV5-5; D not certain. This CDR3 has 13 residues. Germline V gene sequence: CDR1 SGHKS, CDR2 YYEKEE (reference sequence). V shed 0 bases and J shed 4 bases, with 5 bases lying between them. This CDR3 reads CASSLAGNQPQHF. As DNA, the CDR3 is TGTGCCAGCAGCTTGGCGGGGAATCAGCCCCAGCATTTT.

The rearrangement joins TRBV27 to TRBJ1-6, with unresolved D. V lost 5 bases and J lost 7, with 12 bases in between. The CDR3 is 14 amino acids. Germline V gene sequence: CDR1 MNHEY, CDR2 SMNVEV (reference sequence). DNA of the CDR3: TGTGCCAGCAGTCTCTACAAGAGGAATTCACCCCTCCACTTT. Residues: CASSLYKRNSPLHF.

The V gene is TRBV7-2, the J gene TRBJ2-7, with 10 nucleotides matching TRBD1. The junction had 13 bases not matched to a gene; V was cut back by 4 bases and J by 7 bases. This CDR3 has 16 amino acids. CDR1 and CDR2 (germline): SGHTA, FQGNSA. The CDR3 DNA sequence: TGTGCCAGCAGCTCGTCCGGAGGGACAGGGGTTCTGGAGCAGTACTTC. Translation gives CASSSSGGTGVLEQYF.

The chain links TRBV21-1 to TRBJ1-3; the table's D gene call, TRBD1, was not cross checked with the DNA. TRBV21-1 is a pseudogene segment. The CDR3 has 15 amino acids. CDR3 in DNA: TGTGCCAGCAGCAAAGGGGACAGCTCCCGAAACACCATATATTTT. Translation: CASSKGDSSRNTIYF.

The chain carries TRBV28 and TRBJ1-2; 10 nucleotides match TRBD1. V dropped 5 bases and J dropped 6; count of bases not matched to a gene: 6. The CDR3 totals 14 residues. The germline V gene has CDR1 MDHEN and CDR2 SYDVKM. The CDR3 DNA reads TGTGCCAGCAGTATCCCCGGGACAGGGGATGGCTACACCTTC. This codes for CASSIPGTGDGYTF.

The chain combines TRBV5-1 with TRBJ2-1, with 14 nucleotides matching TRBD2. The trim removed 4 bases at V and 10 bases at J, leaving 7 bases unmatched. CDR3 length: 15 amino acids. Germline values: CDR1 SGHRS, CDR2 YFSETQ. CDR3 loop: CASSMTSGRAGEQFF. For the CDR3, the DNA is TGCGCCAGCAGCATGACTAGCGGGAGGGCCGGGGAGCAGTTCTTC.

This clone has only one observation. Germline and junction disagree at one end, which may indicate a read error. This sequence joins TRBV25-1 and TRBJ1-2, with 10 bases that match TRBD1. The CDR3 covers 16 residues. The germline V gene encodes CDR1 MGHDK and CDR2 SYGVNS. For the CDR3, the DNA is TGTGCCAGCAGTGATTCCTTGGGGACAGGGGTGAGTGGCTACACCTTT. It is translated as CASSDSLGTGVSGYTF.

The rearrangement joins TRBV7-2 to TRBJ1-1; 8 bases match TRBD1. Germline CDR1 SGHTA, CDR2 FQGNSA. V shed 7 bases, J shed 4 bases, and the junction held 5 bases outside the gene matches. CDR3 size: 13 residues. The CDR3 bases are TGTGCCAGCAAGCCAGGGGGCCGCACTGAAGCTTTCTTT. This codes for CASKPGGRTEAFF. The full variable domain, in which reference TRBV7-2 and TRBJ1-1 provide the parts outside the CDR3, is GAGVSQSPSNKVTEKGKDVELRCDPISGHTALYWYRQSLGQGLEFLIYFQGNSAPDKSGLPSDRFSAERTGGSVSTLTIQRTQQEDSAVYLCASKPGGRTEAFFGQGTRLTVV.

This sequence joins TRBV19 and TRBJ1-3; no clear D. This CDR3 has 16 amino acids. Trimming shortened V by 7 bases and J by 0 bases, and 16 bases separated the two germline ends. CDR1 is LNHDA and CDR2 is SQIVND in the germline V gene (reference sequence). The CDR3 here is CASMGRFFISGNTIYF. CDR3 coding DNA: TGTGCCAGTATGGGCAGGTTTTTCATCTCTGGAAACACCATATATTTT. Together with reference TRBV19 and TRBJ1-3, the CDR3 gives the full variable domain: DGGITQSPKYLFRKEGQNVTLSCEQNLNHDAMYWYRQDPGQGLRLIYYSQIVNDFQKGDIAEGYSVSREKKESFPLTVTSAQKNPTAFYLCASMGRFFISGNTIYFGEGSWLTVV.

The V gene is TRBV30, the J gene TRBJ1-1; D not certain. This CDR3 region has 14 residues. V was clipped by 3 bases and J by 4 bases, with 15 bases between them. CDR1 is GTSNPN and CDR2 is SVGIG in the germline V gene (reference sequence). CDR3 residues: CAWRRSRGLTEAFF. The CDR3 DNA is TGTGCCTGGAGGCGGAGCCGAGGGCTCACTGAAGCTTTCTTT.

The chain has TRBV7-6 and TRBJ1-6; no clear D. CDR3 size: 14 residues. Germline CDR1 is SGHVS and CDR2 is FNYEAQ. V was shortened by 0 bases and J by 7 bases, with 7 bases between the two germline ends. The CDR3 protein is CASSLAPANSPLHF. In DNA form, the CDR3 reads TGTGCCAGCAGCTTAGCTCCCGCGAATTCACCCCTCCACTTT.

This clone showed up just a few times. The CDR3 loop reads CASSLSGTGGKGYTF. The DNA for the CDR3 is TGCGCCAGCAGCTTGTCCGGGACAGGGGGCAAGGGCTACACCTTC. The V call is TRBV5-1, the J call TRBJ1-2, with 12 bases lining up with TRBD1. This CDR3 comprises 15 residues. Trimming removed 1 base from V and 8 bases from J; junction bases left unmatched: 6. Looked up from germline, CDR1 is SGHRS and CDR2 is YFSETQ.